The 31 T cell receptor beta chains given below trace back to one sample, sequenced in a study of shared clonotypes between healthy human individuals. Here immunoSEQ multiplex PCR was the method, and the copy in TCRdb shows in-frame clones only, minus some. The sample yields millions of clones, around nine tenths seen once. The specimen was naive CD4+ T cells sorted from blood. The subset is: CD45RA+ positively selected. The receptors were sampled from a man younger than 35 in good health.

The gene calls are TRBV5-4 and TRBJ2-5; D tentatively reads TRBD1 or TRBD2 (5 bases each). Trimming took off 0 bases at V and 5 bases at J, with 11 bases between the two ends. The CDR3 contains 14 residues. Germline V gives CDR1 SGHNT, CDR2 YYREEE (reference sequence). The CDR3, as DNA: TGTGCCAGCAGCTTGGAACGGGGACGGGAGACCCAGTACTTC. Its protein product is CASSLERGRETQYF.

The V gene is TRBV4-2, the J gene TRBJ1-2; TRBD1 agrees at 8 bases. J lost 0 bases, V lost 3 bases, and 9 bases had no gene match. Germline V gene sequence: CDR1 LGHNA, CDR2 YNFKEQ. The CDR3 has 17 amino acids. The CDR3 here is CASSHLGQELTNYGYTF. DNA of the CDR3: TGTGCCAGCAGCCACTTGGGACAGGAGTTAACTAACTATGGCTACACCTTC.

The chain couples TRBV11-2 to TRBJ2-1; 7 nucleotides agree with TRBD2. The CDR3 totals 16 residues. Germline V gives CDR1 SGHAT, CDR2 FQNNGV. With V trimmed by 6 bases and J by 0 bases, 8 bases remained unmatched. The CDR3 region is CASRGTSASSYNEQFF. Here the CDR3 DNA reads TGTGCCAGCAGGGGAACTAGCGCTAGCTCCTACAATGAGCAGTTCTTC.

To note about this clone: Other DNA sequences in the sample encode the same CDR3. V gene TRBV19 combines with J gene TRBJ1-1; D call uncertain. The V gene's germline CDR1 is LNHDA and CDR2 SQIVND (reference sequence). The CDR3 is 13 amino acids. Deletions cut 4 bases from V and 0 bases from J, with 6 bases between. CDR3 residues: CASSRGVNTEAFF. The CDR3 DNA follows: TGTGCCAGTAGTAGGGGAGTGAACACTGAAGCTTTCTTT.

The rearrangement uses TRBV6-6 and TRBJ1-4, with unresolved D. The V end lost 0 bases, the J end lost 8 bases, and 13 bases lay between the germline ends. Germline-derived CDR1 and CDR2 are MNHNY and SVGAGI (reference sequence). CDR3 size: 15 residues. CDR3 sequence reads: CASSYSRANWEKLFF. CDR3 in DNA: TGTGCCAGCAGTTACTCGAGGGCCAACTGGGAAAAACTGTTTTTT.

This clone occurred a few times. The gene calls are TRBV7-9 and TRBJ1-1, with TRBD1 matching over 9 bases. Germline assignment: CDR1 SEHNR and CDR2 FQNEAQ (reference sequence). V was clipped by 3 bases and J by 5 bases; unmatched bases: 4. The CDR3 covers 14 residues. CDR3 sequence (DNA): TGTGCCAGCAGCTTGACAGGGGGACGGACTGAAGCTTTCTTT. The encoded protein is CASSLTGGRTEAFF.

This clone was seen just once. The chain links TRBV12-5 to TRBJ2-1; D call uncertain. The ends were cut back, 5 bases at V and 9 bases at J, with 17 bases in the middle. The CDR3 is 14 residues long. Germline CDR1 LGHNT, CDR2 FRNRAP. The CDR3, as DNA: TGTGCTAGTGGTCCCGCCGGGTTGGTGCGTGAGCAGTTCTTC. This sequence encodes CASGPAGLVREQFF.

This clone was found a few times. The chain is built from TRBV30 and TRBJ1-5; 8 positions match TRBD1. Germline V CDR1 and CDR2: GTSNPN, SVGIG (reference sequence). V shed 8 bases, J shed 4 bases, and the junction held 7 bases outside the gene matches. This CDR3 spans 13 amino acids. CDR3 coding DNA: TGTGCCGGCGGACAGGGACGAAATCAGCCCCAGCATTTT. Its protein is CAGGQGRNQPQHF.

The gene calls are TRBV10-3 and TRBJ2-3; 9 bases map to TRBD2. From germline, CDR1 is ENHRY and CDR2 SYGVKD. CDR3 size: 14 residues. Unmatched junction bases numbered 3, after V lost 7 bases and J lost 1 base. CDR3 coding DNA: TGTGCCATCATGAGCGGGGGGCGCACAGATACGCAGTATTTT. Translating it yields CAIMSGGRTDTQYF.

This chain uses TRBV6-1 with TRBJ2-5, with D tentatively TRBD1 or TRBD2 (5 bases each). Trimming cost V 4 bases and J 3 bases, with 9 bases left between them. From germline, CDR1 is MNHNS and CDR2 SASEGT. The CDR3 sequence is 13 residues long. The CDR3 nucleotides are TGTGCCAGCAGTGGAGGGGTTAAAGAGACCCAGTACTTC. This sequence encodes CASSGGVKETQYF.

CDR3 bases: TGTGCCTGGAGCCAAAGTTTGGGTTATGGCTACACCTTC. Residues: CAWSQSLGYGYTF. This rearrangement joins TRBV30 to TRBJ1-2; no reliable D call. The CDR3 consists of 13 residues. V lost 3 bases, J lost 5 bases, and 13 bases lay in between. The germline CDR1 and CDR2 sequences are GTSNPN and SVGIG (reference sequence).

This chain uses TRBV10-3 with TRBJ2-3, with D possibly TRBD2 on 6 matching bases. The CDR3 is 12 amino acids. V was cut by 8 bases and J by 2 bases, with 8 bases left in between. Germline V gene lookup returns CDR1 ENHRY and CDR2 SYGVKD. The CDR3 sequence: CAIRGITDTQYF. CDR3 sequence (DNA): TGTGCCATCCGGGGGATCACAGATACGCAGTATTTT.

CDR3 amino acids: CASSLGRPSYNSPLHF. The CDR3 nucleotides read TGTGCCAGCAGCTTAGGCCGGCCCTCCTATAATTCACCCCTCCACTTT. The rearrangement links TRBV13 to TRBJ1-6; the D is unclear. With 0 bases removed from V and 0 bases from J, the gap between germline ends came to 6 bases. The CDR3 length is 16 residues. Germline assignment: CDR1 PRHDT and CDR2 FYEKMQ (reference sequence).

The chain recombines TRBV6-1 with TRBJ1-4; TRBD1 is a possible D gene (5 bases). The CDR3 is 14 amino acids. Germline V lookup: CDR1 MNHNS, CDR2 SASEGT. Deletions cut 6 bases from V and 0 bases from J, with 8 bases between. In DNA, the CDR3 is TGTGCCAGCAGGCGGGACCCAACTAATGAAAAACTGTTTTTT. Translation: CASRRDPTNEKLFF.

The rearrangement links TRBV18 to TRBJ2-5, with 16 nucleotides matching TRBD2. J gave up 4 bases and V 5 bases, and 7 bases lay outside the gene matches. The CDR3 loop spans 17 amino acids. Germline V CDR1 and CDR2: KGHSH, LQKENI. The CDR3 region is CASSSGLAGGPSETQYF. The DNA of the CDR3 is TGTGCCAGCTCATCGGGACTAGCGGGAGGGCCATCAGAGACCCAGTACTTC.

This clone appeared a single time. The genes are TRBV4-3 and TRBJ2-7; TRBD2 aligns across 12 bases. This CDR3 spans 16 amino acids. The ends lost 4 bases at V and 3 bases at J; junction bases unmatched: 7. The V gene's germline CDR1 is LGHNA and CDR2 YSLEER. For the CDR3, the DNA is TGCGCCAGCAGCCGAGAGACTAGCGGGAGTCTCTACGAGCAGTACTTC. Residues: CASSRETSGSLYEQYF.

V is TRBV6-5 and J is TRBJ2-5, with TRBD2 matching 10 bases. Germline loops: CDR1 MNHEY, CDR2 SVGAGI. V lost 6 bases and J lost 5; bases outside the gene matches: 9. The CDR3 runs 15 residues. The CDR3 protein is CASRAQRGGVETQYF. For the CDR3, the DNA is TGTGCCAGCAGAGCCCAGCGGGGGGGCGTGGAGACCCAGTACTTC.

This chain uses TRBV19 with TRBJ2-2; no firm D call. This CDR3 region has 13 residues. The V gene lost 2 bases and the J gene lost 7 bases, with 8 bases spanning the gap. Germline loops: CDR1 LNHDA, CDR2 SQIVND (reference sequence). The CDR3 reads CASSITPNGELFF. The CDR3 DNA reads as TGTGCCAGTAGTATAACGCCGAACGGGGAGCTGTTTTTT.

CDR3 DNA: TGCGCCAGCAGCTGGGGACAGGTTGTAGAAGATACGCAGTATTTT. This sequence encodes CASSWGQVVEDTQYF. The chain is built from TRBV5-1 and TRBJ2-3; 8 nucleotides match TRBD1. V shed 3 bases and J 5 bases; nucleotides not matched to a gene: 8. Per germline, CDR1 SGHRS and CDR2 YFSETQ. The CDR3 is 15 amino acids.

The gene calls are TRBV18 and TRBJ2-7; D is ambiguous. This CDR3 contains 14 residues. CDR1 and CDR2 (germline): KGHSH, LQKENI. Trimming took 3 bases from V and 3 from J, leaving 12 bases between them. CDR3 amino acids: CASSPAAEGYEQYF. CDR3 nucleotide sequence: TGTGCCAGCTCACCTGCCGCGGAAGGCTACGAGCAGTACTTC.

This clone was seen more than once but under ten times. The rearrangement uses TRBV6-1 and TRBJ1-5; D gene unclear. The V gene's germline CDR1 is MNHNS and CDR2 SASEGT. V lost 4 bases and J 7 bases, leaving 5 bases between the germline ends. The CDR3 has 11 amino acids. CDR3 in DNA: TGTGCCAGCAGTGCGGAACAGCCCCAGCATTTT. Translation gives CASSAEQPQHF.

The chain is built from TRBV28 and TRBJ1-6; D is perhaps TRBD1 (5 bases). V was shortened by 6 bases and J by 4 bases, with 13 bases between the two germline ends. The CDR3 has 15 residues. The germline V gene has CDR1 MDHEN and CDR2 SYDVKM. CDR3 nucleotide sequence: TGTGCCAGCAGCCTACAGGAAACTTATAATTCACCCCTCCACTTT. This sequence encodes CASSLQETYNSPLHF. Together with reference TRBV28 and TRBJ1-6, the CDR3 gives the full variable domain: DVKVTQSSRYLVKRTGEKVFLECVQDMDHENMFWYRQDPGLGLRLIYFSYDVKMKEKGDIPEGYSVSREKKERFSLILESASTNQTSMYLCASSLQETYNSPLHFGNGTRLTVT.

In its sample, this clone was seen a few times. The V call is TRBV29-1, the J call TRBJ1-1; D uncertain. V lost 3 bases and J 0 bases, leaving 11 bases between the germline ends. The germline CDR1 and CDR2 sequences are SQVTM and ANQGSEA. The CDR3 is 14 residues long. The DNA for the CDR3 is TGCAGCGTTGATACGTCAGGCATGAACACTGAAGCTTTCTTT. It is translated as CSVDTSGMNTEAFF.

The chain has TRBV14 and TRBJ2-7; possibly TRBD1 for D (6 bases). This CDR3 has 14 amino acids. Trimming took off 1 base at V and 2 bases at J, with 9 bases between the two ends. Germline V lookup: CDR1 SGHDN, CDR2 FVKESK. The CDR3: CASSQVTGPYEQYF. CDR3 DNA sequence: TGTGCCAGCAGCCAAGTAACAGGGCCCTACGAGCAGTACTTC.

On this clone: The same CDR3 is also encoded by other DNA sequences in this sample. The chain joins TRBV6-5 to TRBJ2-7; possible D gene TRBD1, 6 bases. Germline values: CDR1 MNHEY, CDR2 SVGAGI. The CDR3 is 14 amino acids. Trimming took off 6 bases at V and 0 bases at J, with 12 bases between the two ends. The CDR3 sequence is CASSYGQSSYEQYF. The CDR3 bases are TGTGCCAGCAGCTACGGACAGAGCTCCTACGAGCAGTACTTC.

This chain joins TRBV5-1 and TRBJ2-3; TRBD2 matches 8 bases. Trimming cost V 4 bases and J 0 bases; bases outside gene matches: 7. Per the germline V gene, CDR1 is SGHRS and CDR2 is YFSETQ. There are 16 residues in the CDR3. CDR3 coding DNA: TGCGCCAGCAGCCCCCTATCGGGGGGGAGCACAGATACGCAGTATTTT. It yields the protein CASSPLSGGSTDTQYF.

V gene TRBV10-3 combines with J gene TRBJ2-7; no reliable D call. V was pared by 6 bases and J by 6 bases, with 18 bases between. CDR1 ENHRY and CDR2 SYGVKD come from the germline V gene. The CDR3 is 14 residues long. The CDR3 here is CAIRYHEVSLEQYF. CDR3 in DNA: TGTGCCATCAGGTACCATGAGGTATCCCTCGAGCAGTACTTC.

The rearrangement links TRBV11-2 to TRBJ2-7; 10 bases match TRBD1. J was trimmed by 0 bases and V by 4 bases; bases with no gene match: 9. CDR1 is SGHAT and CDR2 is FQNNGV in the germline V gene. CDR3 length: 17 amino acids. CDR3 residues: CASSSYRDRGSSYEQYF. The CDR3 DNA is TGTGCCAGCAGCTCTTACCGGGACAGGGGAAGCTCCTACGAGCAGTACTTC.

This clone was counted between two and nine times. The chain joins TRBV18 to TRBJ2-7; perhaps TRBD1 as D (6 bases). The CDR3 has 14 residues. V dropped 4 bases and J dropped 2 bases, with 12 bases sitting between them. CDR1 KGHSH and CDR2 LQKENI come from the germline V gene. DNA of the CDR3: TGTGCCAGCTCACGAACGGGACACCCCTACGAGCAGTACTTC. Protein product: CASSRTGHPYEQYF.

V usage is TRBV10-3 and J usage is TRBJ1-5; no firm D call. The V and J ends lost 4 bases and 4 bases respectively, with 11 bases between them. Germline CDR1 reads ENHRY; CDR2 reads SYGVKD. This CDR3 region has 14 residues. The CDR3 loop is CAISAGQANQPQHF. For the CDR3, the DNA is TGTGCCATCAGTGCCGGGCAAGCGAATCAGCCCCAGCATTTT.

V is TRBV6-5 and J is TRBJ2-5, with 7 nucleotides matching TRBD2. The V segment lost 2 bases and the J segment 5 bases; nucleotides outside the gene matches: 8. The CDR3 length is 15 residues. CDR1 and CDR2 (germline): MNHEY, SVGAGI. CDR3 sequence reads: CASSYRGVNSETQYF. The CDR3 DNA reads TGTGCCAGCAGTTACCGGGGGGTGAATTCGGAGACCCAGTACTTC.